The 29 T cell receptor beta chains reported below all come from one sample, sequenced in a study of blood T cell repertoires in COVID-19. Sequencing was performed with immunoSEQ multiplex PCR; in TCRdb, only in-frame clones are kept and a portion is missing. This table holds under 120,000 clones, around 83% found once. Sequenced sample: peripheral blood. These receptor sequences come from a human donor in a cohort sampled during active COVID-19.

CDR3 region: CASRSPPLWVAGPDTQYF. DNA of the CDR3: TGTGCCAGCAGGTCCCCCCCCCTATGGGTAGCGGGCCCAGATACGCAGTATTTT. The V and J genes are TRBV27 and TRBJ2-3; TRBD2 matches 7 bases. CDR1 is MNHEY and CDR2 is SMNVEV in the germline V gene (reference sequence). The CDR3 length is 18 residues. V lost 6 bases, J lost 4 bases, and 19 bases stayed unmatched.

For the CDR3, the DNA is TGCGCCAGCAGCCAAGTCCCGACAGGGTTCGGAAACACCATATATTTT. Translating it yields CASSQVPTGFGNTIYF. V gene TRBV4-1 combines with J gene TRBJ1-3; 7 bases match TRBD1. V dropped 1 base and J dropped 4; count of bases not matched to a gene: 7. The CDR3 consists of 16 residues. Germline lookup yields CDR1 MGHRA and CDR2 YSYEKL.

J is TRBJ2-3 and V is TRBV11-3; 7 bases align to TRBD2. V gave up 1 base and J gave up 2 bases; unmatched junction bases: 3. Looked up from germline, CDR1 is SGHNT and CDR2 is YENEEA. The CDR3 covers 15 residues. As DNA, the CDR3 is TGTGCCAGCAGCTTAGCTAGCGGAACCACAGATACGCAGTATTTT. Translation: CASSLASGTTDTQYF.

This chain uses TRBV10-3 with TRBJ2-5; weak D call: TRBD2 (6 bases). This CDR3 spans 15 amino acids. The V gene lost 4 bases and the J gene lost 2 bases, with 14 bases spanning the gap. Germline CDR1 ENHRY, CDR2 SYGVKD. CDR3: CAISGGRLDQETQYF. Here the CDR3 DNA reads TGTGCCATCAGTGGAGGGAGGCTAGATCAAGAGACCCAGTACTTC.

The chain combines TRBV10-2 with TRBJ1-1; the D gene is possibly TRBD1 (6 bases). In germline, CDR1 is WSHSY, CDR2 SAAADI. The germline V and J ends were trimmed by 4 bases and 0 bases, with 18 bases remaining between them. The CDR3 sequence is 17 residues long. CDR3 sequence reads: CASSAQGPRSMNTEAFF. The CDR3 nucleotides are TGCGCCAGCAGTGCTCAGGGGCCTAGGAGCATGAACACTGAAGCTTTCTTT.

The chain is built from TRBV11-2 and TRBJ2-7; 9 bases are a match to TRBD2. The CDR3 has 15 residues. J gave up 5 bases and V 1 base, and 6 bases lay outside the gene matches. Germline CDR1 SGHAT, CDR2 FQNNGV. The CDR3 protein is CASSLVAGGLHEQYF. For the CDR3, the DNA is TGTGCCAGCAGCTTAGTGGCGGGAGGGCTCCACGAGCAGTACTTC.

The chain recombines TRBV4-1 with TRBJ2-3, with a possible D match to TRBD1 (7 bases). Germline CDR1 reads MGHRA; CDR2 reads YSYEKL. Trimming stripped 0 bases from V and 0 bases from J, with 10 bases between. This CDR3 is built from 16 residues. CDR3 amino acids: CASSQDQGGSTDTQYF. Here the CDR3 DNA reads TGCGCCAGCAGCCAAGATCAGGGGGGAAGCACAGATACGCAGTATTTT.

The CDR3 sequence: CASSEWQIQKMNTEAFF. The DNA of the CDR3 is TGTGCCAGCAGTGAATGGCAGATCCAGAAAATGAACACTGAAGCTTTCTTT. The V call is TRBV6-1, the J call TRBJ1-1; D is undetermined. V was trimmed by 2 bases and J by 0 bases, leaving 16 bases between them. CDR3 length equals 17 residues. CDR1 and CDR2 from the germline V gene are MNHNS and SASEGT.

In DNA form, the CDR3 reads TGTGCCAGCAGCCCAGCGGGAGGAGGGGTGTACGAGCAGTACTTC. It is translated as CASSPAGGGVYEQYF. V gene TRBV7-6 combines with J gene TRBJ2-7, with 9 bases matching TRBD2. The V segment lost 5 bases and the J segment 4 bases; nucleotides outside the gene matches: 9. Germline V gene data show CDR1 as SGHVS and CDR2 as FNYEAQ. CDR3 length equals 15 residues. Complete variable domain (other parts from reference TRBV7-6 and TRBJ2-7): GAGVSQSPRYKVTKRGQDVALRCDPISGHVSLYWYRQALGQGPEFLTYFNYEAQQDKSGLPNDRFSAERPEGSISTLTIQRTEQRDSAMYRCASSPAGGGVYEQYFGPGTRLTVT.

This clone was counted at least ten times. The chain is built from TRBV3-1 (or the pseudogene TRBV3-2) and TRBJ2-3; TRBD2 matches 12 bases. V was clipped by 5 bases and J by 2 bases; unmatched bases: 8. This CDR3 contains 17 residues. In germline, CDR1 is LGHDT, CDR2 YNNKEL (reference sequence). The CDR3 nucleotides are TGTGCCAGCAGCTTCCGGACTAGCGGGGAACACACAGATACGCAGTATTTT. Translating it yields CASSFRTSGEHTDTQYF.

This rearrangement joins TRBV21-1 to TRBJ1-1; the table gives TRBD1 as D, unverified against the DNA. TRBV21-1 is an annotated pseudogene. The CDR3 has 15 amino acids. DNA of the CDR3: TGTGCCAGCAGCAGAAAAGACAGGGAAAACACTGAAGCTTTCTTT. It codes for CASSRKDRENTEAFF.

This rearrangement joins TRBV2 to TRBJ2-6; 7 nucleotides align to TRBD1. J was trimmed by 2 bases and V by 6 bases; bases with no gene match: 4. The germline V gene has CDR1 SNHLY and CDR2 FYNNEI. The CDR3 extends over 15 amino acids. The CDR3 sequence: CASRLTGAGANVLTF. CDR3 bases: TGTGCCAGCAGATTAACAGGGGCTGGGGCCAACGTCCTGACTTTC.

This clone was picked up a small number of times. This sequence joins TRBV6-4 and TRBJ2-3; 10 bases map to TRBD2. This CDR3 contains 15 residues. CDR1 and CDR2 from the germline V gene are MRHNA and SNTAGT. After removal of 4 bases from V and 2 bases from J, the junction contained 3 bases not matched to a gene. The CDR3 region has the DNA TGTGCCAGCAGTGTCGGGACTAGCGACACAGATACGCAGTATTTT. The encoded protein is CASSVGTSDTDTQYF.

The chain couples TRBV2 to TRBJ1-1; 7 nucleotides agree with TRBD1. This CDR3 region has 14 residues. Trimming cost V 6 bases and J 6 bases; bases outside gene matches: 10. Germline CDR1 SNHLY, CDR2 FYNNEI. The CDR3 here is CASRDLTGSAEAFF. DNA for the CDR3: TGTGCCAGCAGGGACCTGACAGGGAGCGCTGAAGCTTTCTTT. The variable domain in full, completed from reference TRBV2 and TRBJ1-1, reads EPEVTQTPSHQVTQMGQEVILRCVPISNHLYFYWYRQILGQKVEFLVSFYNNEISEKSEIFDDQFSVERPDGSNFTLKIRSTKLEDSAMYFCASRDLTGSAEAFFGQGTRLTVV.

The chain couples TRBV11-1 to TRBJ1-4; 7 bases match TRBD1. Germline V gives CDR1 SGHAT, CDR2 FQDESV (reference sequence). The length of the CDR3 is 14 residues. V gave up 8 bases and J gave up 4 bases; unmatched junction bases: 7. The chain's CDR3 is CASGTGQSNEKLFF. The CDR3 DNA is TGTGCCAGCGGAACGGGACAGAGTAATGAAAAACTGTTTTTT.

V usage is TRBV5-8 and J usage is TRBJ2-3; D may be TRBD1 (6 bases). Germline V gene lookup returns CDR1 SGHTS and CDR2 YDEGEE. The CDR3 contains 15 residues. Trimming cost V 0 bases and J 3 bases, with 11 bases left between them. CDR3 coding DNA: TGTGCCAGCAGCTTGGTACGGGGACAAACAGATACGCAGTATTTT. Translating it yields CASSLVRGQTDTQYF.

In nucleotides, the CDR3 is TGTGCCAGTAGTACGGGACTAGCGGGAGGCGAGCAGTACTTC. Amino acids: CASSTGLAGGEQYF. V usage is TRBV19 and J usage is TRBJ2-7; 15 bases line up with TRBD2. V lost 4 bases to trimming and J lost 6 bases; unmatched junction nucleotides: 1. Per germline, CDR1 LNHDA and CDR2 SQIVND (reference sequence). CDR3 length: 14 amino acids.

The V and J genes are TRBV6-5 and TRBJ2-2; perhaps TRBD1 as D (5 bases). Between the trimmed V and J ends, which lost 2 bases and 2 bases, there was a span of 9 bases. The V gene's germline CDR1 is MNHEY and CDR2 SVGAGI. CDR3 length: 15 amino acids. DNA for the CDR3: TGTGCCAGCAGTTACGACAGATTTAACACCGGGGAGCTGTTTTTT. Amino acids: CASSYDRFNTGELFF.

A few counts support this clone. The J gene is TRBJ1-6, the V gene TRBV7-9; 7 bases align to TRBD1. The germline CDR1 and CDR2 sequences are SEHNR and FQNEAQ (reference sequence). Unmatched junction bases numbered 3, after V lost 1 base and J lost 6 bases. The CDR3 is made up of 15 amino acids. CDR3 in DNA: TGTGCCAGCAGCTTAGTGGGACAGCCTAATTCACCCCTCCACTTT. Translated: CASSLVGQPNSPLHF.

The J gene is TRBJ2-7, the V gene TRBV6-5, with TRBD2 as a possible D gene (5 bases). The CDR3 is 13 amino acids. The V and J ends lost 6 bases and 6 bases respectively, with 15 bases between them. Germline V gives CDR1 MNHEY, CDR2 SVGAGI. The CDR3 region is CASRRTGQPEQYF. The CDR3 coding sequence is TGTGCCAGCAGAAGGACTGGGCAGCCCGAGCAGTACTTC.

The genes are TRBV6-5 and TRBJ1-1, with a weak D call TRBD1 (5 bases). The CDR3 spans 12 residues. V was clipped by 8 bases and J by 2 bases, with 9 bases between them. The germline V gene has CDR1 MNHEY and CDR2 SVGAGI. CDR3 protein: CASGGLNTEAFF. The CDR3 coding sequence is TGTGCCAGCGGGGGACTCAACACTGAAGCTTTCTTT.

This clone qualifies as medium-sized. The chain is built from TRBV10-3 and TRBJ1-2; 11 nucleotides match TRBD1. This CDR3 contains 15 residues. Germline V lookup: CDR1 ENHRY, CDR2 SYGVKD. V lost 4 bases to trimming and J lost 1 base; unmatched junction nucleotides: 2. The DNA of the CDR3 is TGTGCCATCAGTGCTGGGACAGGGGGTAACTATGGCTACACCTTC. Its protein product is CAISAGTGGNYGYTF.

This CDR3 reads CAISRQVRTAGGLNEQFF. The CDR3 DNA sequence: TGTGCCATCAGTCGACAGGTCCGCACAGCGGGGGGGCTCAATGAGCAGTTCTTC. This sequence joins TRBV10-3 and TRBJ2-1; 10 nucleotides match TRBD2. V shed 5 bases and J 6 bases; nucleotides not matched to a gene: 16. This CDR3 has 18 amino acids. Germline V gene lookup returns CDR1 ENHRY and CDR2 SYGVKD.

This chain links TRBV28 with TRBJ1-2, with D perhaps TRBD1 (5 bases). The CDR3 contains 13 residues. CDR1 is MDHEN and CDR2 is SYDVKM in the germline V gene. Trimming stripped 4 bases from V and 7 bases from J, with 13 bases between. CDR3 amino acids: CASSSSGRAGYTF. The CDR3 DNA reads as TGTGCCAGCAGTTCGTCCGGCAGGGCTGGCTACACCTTC.

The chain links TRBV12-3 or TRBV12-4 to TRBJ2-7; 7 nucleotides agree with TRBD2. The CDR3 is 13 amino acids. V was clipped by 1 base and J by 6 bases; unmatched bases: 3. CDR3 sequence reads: CASSLGGGGEQYF. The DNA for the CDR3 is TGTGCCAGCAGTTTAGGGGGGGGAGGCGAGCAGTACTTC.

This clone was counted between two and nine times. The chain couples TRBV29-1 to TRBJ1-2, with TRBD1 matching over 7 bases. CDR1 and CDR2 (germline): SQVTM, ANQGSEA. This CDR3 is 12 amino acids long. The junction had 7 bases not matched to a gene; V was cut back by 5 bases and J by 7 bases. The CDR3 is CSVLGGIGGYTF. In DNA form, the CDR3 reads TGCAGCGTTCTAGGGGGCATAGGTGGCTACACCTTC.

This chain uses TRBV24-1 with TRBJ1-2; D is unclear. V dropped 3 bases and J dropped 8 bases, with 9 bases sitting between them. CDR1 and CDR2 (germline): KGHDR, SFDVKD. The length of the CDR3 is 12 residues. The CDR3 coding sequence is TGTGCCACCAGTGATCGAGGCTACGGCTACACCTTC. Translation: CATSDRGYGYTF.

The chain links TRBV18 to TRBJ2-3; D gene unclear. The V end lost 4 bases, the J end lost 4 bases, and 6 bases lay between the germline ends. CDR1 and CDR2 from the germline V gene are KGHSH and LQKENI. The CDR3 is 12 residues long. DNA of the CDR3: TGTGCCAGCTCACAGTTAGCAGATACGCAGTATTTT. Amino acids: CASSQLADTQYF.

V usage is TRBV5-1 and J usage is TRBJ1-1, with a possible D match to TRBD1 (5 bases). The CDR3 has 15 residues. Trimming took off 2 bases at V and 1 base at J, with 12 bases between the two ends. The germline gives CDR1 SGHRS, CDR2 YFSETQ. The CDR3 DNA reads TGCGCCAGCAGCTTCGGAGGGGCCACGAACACTGAAGCTTTCTTT. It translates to CASSFGGATNTEAFF.